These T cell receptor beta chains were read from a single sample in a study of graft-versus-host responses after intestinal transplantation. Assay: immunoSEQ multiplex PCR; the TCRdb copy retains only in-frame clones and omits some. The repertoire has some 12,000 clones, about 86% of them found once; the top ten carry roughly 50%. Sequenced material: PBMCs, taken about 130 days after transplant. These receptors were collected from a human patient who received an intestinal transplant, so some T cells may come from the graft donor. The CDR3 runs from the conserved cysteine through the conserved F or W. The D gene is left open where the match is weak. Clone size, where shown, is once, few, many, or a class for clones that have expanded.

.,once,TRBV6-5,TRBJ2-1,CASRTTLLGNNEQFF,TGTGCCAGCAGAACGACCCTTCTCGGGAACAATGAGCAGTTCTTC
TRBD1,.,TRBV5-1,TRBJ2-1,CASSLEGQAYNEQFF,TGCGCCAGCAGCTTGGAGGGACAGGCATACAATGAGCAGTTCTTC
TRBD2,.,TRBV27,TRBJ2-3,CASSFSGRAADTQYF,TGTGCCAGCAGCTTTAGCGGGAGGGCAGCAGATACGCAGTATTTT
.,.,TRBV2,TRBJ2-7,CASSEVQGYEQYF,TGTGCCAGCAGTGAAGTTCAAGGGTACGAGCAGTACTTC
.,.,TRBV6-6,TRBJ1-1,CASSWGGRDQVF,TGTGCCAGCAGCTGGGGGGGGCGAGATCAGGTCTTT
.,.,TRBV4-2,TRBJ2-1,CASSRSITGREQFF,TGTGCCAGCAGCCGGAGTATCACTGGTAGGGAGCAGTTCTTC
TRBD1,.,TRBV13,TRBJ2-7,CASSNRDRGINEQYF,TGTGCCAGCAGCAACCGGGACAGGGGTATAAACGAGCAGTACTTC
.,.,TRBV6-4,TRBJ2-3,CASSDSPDSTDTQYF,TGTGCCAGCAGTGACTCGCCCGATAGCACAGATACGCAGTATTTT
.,.,TRBV19,TRBJ2-7,CASSIGKNPYEQYF,TGTGCCAGTAGTATAGGCAAAAACCCCTACGAGCAGTACTTC
.,once,TRBV11-3,TRBJ1-2,CASTFGQLNYGYTF,TGTGCCAGCACCTTCGGACAGCTGAACTATGGCTACACCTTC
TRBD2,once,TRBV30,TRBJ2-1,CACVTGLVYNEQFF,TGTGCCTGTGTAACGGGACTAGTGTACAATGAGCAGTTCTTC
.,.,TRBV7-8,TRBJ2-7,CASSQTPSGEQYF,TGTGCCAGCAGCCAGACACCGTCGGGGGAGCAGTACTTC
.,.,TRBV19,TRBJ2-5,CASSIAPDPQETQYF,TGTGCCAGTAGTATAGCCCCGGATCCGCAAGAGACCCAGTACTTC
TRBD1,.,TRBV6-5,TRBJ2-7,CATGLGQLSSYEQYF,TGTGCCACGGGATTGGGACAGTTGAGCTCCTACGAGCAGTACTTC
.,.,TRBV5-1,TRBJ2-2,CASSGWTGELFF,TGTGCCAGCAGCGGCTGGACCGGGGAGCTGTTTTTT
.,.,TRBV27,TRBJ2-3,CASSLSRGDTQYF,TGTGCCAGCAGTCTATCAAGGGGGGATACGCAGTATTTT
.,few,TRBV11-2,TRBJ2-7,CASSVEGTAYEQYF,TGTGCCAGCAGCGTAGAAGGGACCGCCTACGAGCAGTACTTC
TRBD2,.,TRBV10-3,TRBJ2-3,CAISETSGSSADTQYF,TGTGCCATCAGTGAGACTAGCGGGAGTTCCGCAGATACGCAGTATTTT
.,.,TRBV9,TRBJ1-1,CASSAQAPPNTEAFF,TGTGCCAGCAGCGCCCAAGCGCCCCCGAACACTGAAGCTTTCTTT
.,.,TRBV11-2,TRBJ1-1,CASSFTIGAGDTEAFF,TGTGCCAGCAGCTTTACAATCGGCGCGGGGGACACTGAAGCTTTCTTT
TRBD1,.,TRBV6-5,TRBJ1-2,CASSYARTGGYTF,TGTGCCAGCAGTTATGCTCGGACAGGCGGCTACACCTTC
TRBD2,once,TRBV18,TRBJ2-7,CASSPYTSGRRSSYEQYF,TGTGCCAGCTCACCCTATACTAGCGGGAGAAGGAGCTCCTACGAGCAGTACTTC
.,few,TRBV10-1,TRBJ2-2,CASSETEAGELFF,TGCGCCAGCAGTGAGACCGAGGCCGGGGAGCTGTTTTTT
.,.,TRBV7-9,TRBJ1-6,CASSLLEETPLHF,TGTGCCAGCAGCTTATTAGAAGAGACACCCCTCCACTTT
TRBD2,.,TRBV29-1,TRBJ2-5,CSVGLAEETQYF,TGCAGCGTGGGACTAGCGGAAGAGACCCAGTACTTC
TRBD2,.,TRBV7-7,TRBJ2-5,CASSLGAGGQETQYF,TGTGCTAGCAGCTTAGGAGCGGGAGGCCAAGAGACCCAGTACTTC
TRBD1,.,TRBV28,TRBJ1-2,CASSSSRDSNYGYTF,TGTGCCAGCAGTTCTTCCCGGGACAGTAACTATGGCTACACCTTC
.,.,TRBV9,TRBJ2-1,CASSVAGSYNEQFF,TGTGCCAGCAGCGTAGCGGGTAGCTACAATGAGCAGTTCTTC
.,few,TRBV6-1,TRBJ1-2,CASRAGVRSNYGYTF,TGTGCCAGCAGGGCAGGGGTCAGATCTAACTATGGCTACACCTTC
.,.,TRBV7-8,TRBJ2-7,CASSFTGSPYEQYF,TGTGCCAGCAGTTTTACCGGGAGCCCCTACGAGCAGTACTTC
.,.,TRBV27,TRBJ1-4,CASSSETNEKLFF,TGTGCCAGCAGTTCTGAGACTAATGAAAAACTGTTTTTT
TRBD1,once,TRBV7-8,TRBJ2-1,CASSSGTGVSEQFF,TGTGCCAGCAGCTCCGGGACAGGGGTAAGTGAGCAGTTCTTC
.,.,TRBV6-5,TRBJ2-2,CASKGNTGELFF,TGTGCCAGCAAAGGAAACACCGGGGAGCTGTTTTTT
TRBD2,.,TRBV6-5,TRBJ2-1,CASRLGAGGNNEQFF,TGTGCCAGCCGTCTCGGAGCGGGAGGTAACAATGAGCAGTTCTTC
TRBD1,.,TRBV29-1,TRBJ2-7,CSVLGQGEDEQYF,TGCAGCGTCCTCGGACAGGGGGAGGACGAGCAGTACTTC
.,.,TRBV29-1,TRBJ1-3,CSVELGLSSGNTIYF,TGCAGCGTTGAACTGGGGCTGAGCTCTGGAAACACCATATATTTT
.,.,TRBV27,TRBJ1-3,CASSPYPSWSGNTIYF,TGTGCCAGCAGTCCCTACCCGTCGTGGTCTGGGAACACCATATATTTT
TRBD1,.,TRBV2,TRBJ2-4,CASRPTGWNIQYF,TGTGCCAGCAGGCCGACAGGGTGGAACATTCAGTACTTC
.,once,TRBV11-1,TRBJ2-5,CANSEEETQYF,TGTGCCAACTCTGAAGAAGAGACCCAGTACTTC
TRBD2,.,TRBV28,TRBJ2-7,CASSQPSGRGYEQYF,TGTGCCAGCAGTCAGCCTAGCGGGAGGGGTTACGAGCAGTACTTC
TRBD1,once,TRBV7-3,TRBJ1-1,CASRSTRDSEAFF,TGTGCCAGCAGGTCCACTAGGGACAGCGAAGCTTTCTTT
.,few,TRBV5-1,TRBJ1-4,CASSLRETEEKLFF,TGCGCCAGCAGCCTCCGGGAGACAGAAGAAAAACTGTTTTTT
.,.,TRBV11-3,TRBJ2-1,CASSLHGTSYNEQFF,TGTGCCAGCAGCTTACACGGGACTTCCTACAATGAGCAGTTCTTC
.,.,TRBV27,TRBJ2-7,CASIGGDEQYF,TGTGCCAGTATTGGGGGCGACGAGCAGTACTTC
.,few,TRBV19,TRBJ1-1,CASSYGTSNTEAFF,TGTGCCAGTAGTTACGGGACCTCGAACACTGAAGCTTTCTTT